This TCR beta chain was observed in a study of molecular identifiers for immune sequencing clone quantification. Study background: Replicates split RNA from approximately 20,000 or 100,000 naive CD8 cells five ways, and the researchers sequenced four portions.

Naive CD8 T cells underwent sorting with the CD8+CD4-CCR7+CD45RA+ definition. The CDR3 sequence is 17 residues long. CDR1 and CDR2 (germline): DFQATT, SNEGSKA (reference sequence). Germline trimming cut 0 bases from V and 5 bases from J; bases unmatched to any gene: 12. The table lists this clonotype with a count of one. Previously described methods with listed TCR primers produced the bulk TCR libraries. TCRdb recomputed calls from the PCR reads with MiXCR, one row per CDR3 protein. This sample has 300,000 to 350,000 distinct CDR3 sequences, with roughly a fifth found just once. The source is a human donor in good health. Some libraries in this study had Jurkat cell RNA spiked in. Source material: naive CD8+ T cells from blood, with Jurkat cell RNA spiked in. Subset specified: FACS-sorted CD8+CD4-CCR7+CD45RA+ naive T cells. The chain combines TRBV20-1 with TRBJ2-3, with 9 bases identical to TRBD2. CDR3 sequence: CSARDLEVAGVGDTQYF. The DNA for the CDR3 is TGCAGTGCTAGAGATCTGGAGGTAGCGGGGGTTGGAGATACGCAGTATTTT.